These 32 T cell receptor beta chains were sequenced from one sample in a study of identical twins. One entry per CDR3 protein, called by TCRdb with MiXCR from the 5' RACE reads. The sample has around 480,000 distinct CDR3 sequences, about 13% seen once. These data also formed part of another study, on yellow fever vaccine responses in identical twins.

Input material: CD4+ T cells sorted from blood. Receptors were obtained from a woman under 30 in good health.

This clonotype was counted ten times or more. V usage is TRBV5-1 and J usage is TRBJ1-1; maybe TRBD1 (5 bases). Trimming took 1 base from V and 8 from J, leaving 12 bases between them. Germline V gene lookup returns CDR1 SGHRS and CDR2 YFSETQ. CDR3 length: 13 amino acids. In DNA form, the CDR3 reads TGCGCCAGCAGCTTGTTCGGGGGGAAAGAAGCTTTCTTT. Protein sequence: CASSLFGGKEAFF.

V is TRBV7-3 and J is TRBJ2-3; a weak D match, TRBD1 (6 bases). Germline V gene lookup returns CDR1 SGHTA and CDR2 FQGTGA. Trimming removed 5 bases from V and 4 bases from J, with 16 bases in between. The CDR3 totals 15 residues. CDR3 loop: CASSPYRTDSDTQYF. DNA of the CDR3: TGTGCCAGCAGCCCTTATAGGACAGACTCAGATACGCAGTATTTT.

The chain joins TRBV12-3 or TRBV12-4 to TRBJ2-3, with D tentatively TRBD1 (5 bases). The CDR3 is 16 amino acids. Between the trimmed V and J ends, which lost 7 bases and 3 bases, there was a span of 20 bases. The CDR3 nucleotides are TGTGCCAGCACCCCACAGGCTATTCTACTGACAGATACGCAGTATTTT. Amino acid sequence: CASTPQAILLTDTQYF.

This sequence joins TRBV5-1 and TRBJ2-3; tentatively, D is TRBD2 (5 bases). This CDR3 is built from 15 residues. Trimming shortened V by 7 bases and J by 0 bases, and 15 bases separated the two germline ends. Germline V CDR1 and CDR2: SGHRS, YFSETQ. CDR3 protein: CASGRTSSSTDTQYF. The CDR3 DNA is TGCGCCAGCGGACGGACTTCCTCGAGCACAGATACGCAGTATTTT.

This clonotype was seen a few times. This chain uses TRBV6-2 or TRBV6-3 with TRBJ1-2; no clear D gene. The V end was cut by 2 bases, the J end by 4 bases, with 14 bases between. CDR3 length: 15 amino acids. Looked up from germline, CDR1 is MNHEY and CDR2 is SVGEGT. The CDR3 DNA is TGTGCCAGCAGTTACACACCGGGATTCACCTATGGCTACACCTTC. This codes for CASSYTPGFTYGYTF.

The table lists this clonotype with a few counts. The V gene is TRBV3-1, the J gene TRBJ1-2, with 7 bases fitting TRBD1. Trimming removed 4 bases from V and 6 bases from J; junction bases left unmatched: 11. The CDR3 is 15 amino acids. Per germline, CDR1 LGHDT and CDR2 YNNKEL (reference sequence). DNA for the CDR3: TGTGCCAGCAGCCCGCGCTTTGGACAGGAAGATGGCTACACCTTC. Residues: CASSPRFGQEDGYTF.

This clonotype has more than one count but fewer than ten. The chain carries TRBV6-2 or TRBV6-3 and TRBJ1-2; the D is unclear. Deletions cut 0 bases from V and 8 bases from J, with 7 bases between. The germline CDR1 and CDR2 sequences are MNHEY and SVGEGT. This CDR3 contains 12 residues. The CDR3 DNA follows: TGTGCCAGCAGTTACTCGAAGTCAGGCTACACCTTC. It encodes CASSYSKSGYTF.

The CDR3 DNA reads TGTGCCAGCTCATCCAAGGGAACCAACACTGAAGCTTTCTTT. It encodes CASSSKGTNTEAFF. This chain uses TRBV18 with TRBJ1-1; D gene uncertain. The V gene lost 5 bases and the J gene lost 2 bases, with 12 bases spanning the gap. This CDR3 comprises 14 residues. Germline CDR1 is KGHSH and CDR2 is LQKENI.

This clonotype came up a few times. J is TRBJ2-1 and V is TRBV19, with no clear D. The V end lost 3 bases, the J end lost 6 bases, and 15 bases lay between the germline ends. The CDR3 is 15 residues long. CDR1 LNHDA and CDR2 SQIVND come from the germline V gene (reference sequence). In DNA, the CDR3 is TGTGCCAGTAGTATCCAAACCGGACGGTCCAATGAGCAGTTCTTC. Protein sequence: CASSIQTGRSNEQFF.

This clonotype came up a few times. The V and J genes are TRBV7-2 and TRBJ2-1; 7 bases align to TRBD2. CDR3 size: 15 residues. Germline V gene sequence: CDR1 SGHTA, CDR2 FQGNSA. Germline trimming cut 1 base from V and 6 bases from J; bases unmatched to any gene: 6. CDR3 protein: CASSLGLADRNEQFF. DNA of the CDR3: TGTGCCAGCAGCTTAGGGCTAGCGGACCGCAATGAGCAGTTCTTC.

CDR3 residues: CAWSPHGRGDEQFF. The DNA for the CDR3 is TGTGCCTGGAGTCCTCACGGGCGCGGGGATGAGCAGTTCTTC. The chain has TRBV30 and TRBJ2-1; weak D call: TRBD2 (6 bases). The V and J ends lost 2 bases and 8 bases respectively, with 16 bases between them. Germline values: CDR1 GTSNPN, CDR2 SVGIG (reference sequence). This CDR3 is 14 amino acids long.

The chain combines TRBV20-1 with TRBJ2-7; 7 bases match TRBD1. V was pared by 5 bases and J by 2 bases, with 9 bases of the junction left unmatched. CDR1 DFQATT and CDR2 SNEGSKA come from the germline V gene (reference sequence). The CDR3 runs 14 residues. The CDR3 here is CSARYRGSPYEQYF. Written as DNA, the CDR3 is TGCAGTGCTCGTTACAGGGGCTCACCCTACGAGCAGTACTTC.

The V and J genes are TRBV20-1 and TRBJ2-7; D could derive from TRBD1 or TRBD2 (5 bases each). CDR1 and CDR2 from the germline V gene are DFQATT and SNEGSKA (reference sequence). The CDR3 covers 15 residues. The V and J ends lost 3 bases and 2 bases respectively, with 17 bases between them. The CDR3 nucleotides are TGCAGTGCTAGTGACTCCCGGGGCCGTACCTACGAGCAGTACTTC. As protein: CSASDSRGRTYEQYF.

This clonotype was detected ten times or more. The J gene is TRBJ1-3, the V gene TRBV4-1, with a weak D call TRBD1 (5 bases). In germline, CDR1 is MGHRA, CDR2 YSYEKL. V shed 4 bases and J shed 4 bases, with 11 bases lying between them. The CDR3 totals 14 residues. The CDR3 loop is CASSPAGIGNTIYF. CDR3 sequence (DNA): TGCGCCAGCAGCCCCGCAGGGATCGGAAACACCATATATTTT.

The genes are TRBV7-3 and TRBJ1-6; TRBD1 matches 7 bases. Germline-derived CDR1 and CDR2 are SGHTA and FQGTGA. Trimming at V came to 1 base and at J to 6 bases, leaving 3 bases not matched to a gene. The CDR3 extends over 15 amino acids. CDR3 amino acids: CASSLNRDSNSPLHF. CDR3 DNA: TGTGCCAGCAGCTTAAACCGGGACAGTAATTCACCCCTCCACTTT.

The chain is built from TRBV28 and TRBJ2-2, with 9 bases aligning to TRBD2. Germline lookup yields CDR1 MDHEN and CDR2 SYDVKM. This CDR3 comprises 15 residues. V dropped 8 bases and J dropped 6; count of bases not matched to a gene: 10. CDR3 coding DNA: TGTGCCAGCCGCCTTCTGGGACTAGCATCCGGGGAGCTGTTTTTT. Its translation is CASRLLGLASGELFF.

The rearrangement joins TRBV7-8 to TRBJ2-7; TRBD1 might be the D (5 bases). V gave up 5 bases and J gave up 3 bases, with 17 bases separating them. The CDR3 sequence is 15 residues long. The germline V gene has CDR1 SGHVS and CDR2 FQNEAQ. CDR3 region: CASSHRSGWDYEQYF. In DNA, the CDR3 is TGTGCCAGCAGCCACCGATCAGGGTGGGACTACGAGCAGTACTTC.

The sample holds a few counts of this clonotype. This chain links TRBV27 with TRBJ2-1; 16 bases agree with TRBD2. V was clipped by 4 bases and J by 3 bases; unmatched bases: 6. CDR3 size: 18 residues. Germline assignment: CDR1 MNHEY and CDR2 SMNVEV (reference sequence). This CDR3 reads CASSSGLAGGPGYNEQFF. CDR3 DNA sequence: TGTGCCAGCAGTTCGGGACTAGCGGGAGGGCCTGGCTACAATGAGCAGTTCTTC.

To note about this clonotype: At one boundary the junction diverges from the germline segment, which might be a read error. The chain links TRBV5-1 to TRBJ2-5; D is unclear. The CDR3 consists of 16 residues. Germline values: CDR1 SGHRS, CDR2 YFSETQ. The CDR3 coding sequence is TGCACCAGCAGCTTGGTGGGCACCAACTACCAAGAGACCCAGTACTTC. Translation gives CTSSLVGTNYQETQYF.

The gene calls are TRBV5-6 and TRBJ2-7; 12 bases map to TRBD2. CDR1 is SGHDT and CDR2 is YYEEEE in the germline V gene. V lost 3 bases, J lost 3 bases, and 7 bases stayed unmatched. This CDR3 contains 16 residues. The DNA for the CDR3 is TGTGCCAGCAGCTCTACAACTAGCGGGGGGTACTACGAGCAGTACTTC. Translating gives CASSSTTSGGYYEQYF.

This clonotype has just a few counts. The chain has TRBV7-8 and TRBJ1-1, with D possibly being TRBD1 (6 bases). The CDR3 has 16 residues. Germline V gives CDR1 SGHVS, CDR2 FQNEAQ. The V end was cut by 4 bases, the J end by 1 base, with 16 bases between. As DNA, the CDR3 is TGTGCCAGCAGCTCAACCCCCGGGACACGGAACACTGAAGCTTTCTTT. This sequence encodes CASSSTPGTRNTEAFF. The full variable domain, in which reference TRBV7-8 and TRBJ1-1 provide the parts outside the CDR3, is GAGVSQSPRYKVAKRGQDVALRCDPISGHVSLFWYQQALGQGPEFLTYFQNEAQLDKSGLPSDRFFAERPEGSVSTLKIQRTQQEDSAVYLCASSSTPGTRNTEAFFGQGTRLTVV.

This clonotype was picked up a small number of times. This chain joins TRBV6-5 and TRBJ2-2; the match to TRBD2 covers 10 bases. The germline gives CDR1 MNHEY, CDR2 SVGAGI. The CDR3 contains 19 residues. The V and J ends lost 0 bases and 5 bases, in that order; junction bases with no gene match: 12. DNA for the CDR3: TGTGCCAGCAGTTACTCCGGGGTGCTAGCGGGGGTTGGGACCGGGGAGCTGTTTTTT. The encoded protein is CASSYSGVLAGVGTGELFF.

The chain carries TRBV7-8 and TRBJ2-7, with D maybe TRBD2 (5 bases). The germline gives CDR1 SGHVS, CDR2 FQNEAQ. V was pared by 5 bases and J by 0 bases, with 20 bases between. This CDR3 is 17 amino acids long. CDR3 in amino acids: CASSPRALPGGSYEQYF. The CDR3 nucleotides read TGTGCCAGCAGCCCTCGGGCTCTCCCTGGAGGCTCCTACGAGCAGTACTTC.

This clonotype has just a few counts. This chain uses TRBV3-1 with TRBJ2-6; 7 positions agree with TRBD1. The V gene's germline CDR1 is LGHDT and CDR2 YNNKEL (reference sequence). This CDR3 has 16 residues. Trimming at V came to 4 bases and at J to 0 bases, leaving 3 bases not matched to a gene. CDR3 nucleotides: TGTGCCAGCAGCCCGGGACAGTTCTCTGGGGCCAACGTCCTGACTTTC. Amino acids: CASSPGQFSGANVLTF.

There are a few counts of this clonotype. The chain uses TRBV3-1 and TRBJ2-7, with 9 bases identical to TRBD2. The trim removed 4 bases at V and 0 bases at J, leaving 4 bases unmatched. Germline V lookup: CDR1 LGHDT, CDR2 YNNKEL (reference sequence). The CDR3 loop spans 15 amino acids. CDR3 in amino acids: CASSRASGASYEQYF. CDR3 DNA sequence: TGTGCCAGCAGCCGGGCTAGCGGGGCCTCCTACGAGCAGTACTTC.

V is TRBV20-1 and J is TRBJ1-1; D is uncertain. The V end lost 3 bases, the J end lost 4 bases, and 9 bases lay between the germline ends. The CDR3 is 12 residues long. Germline V lookup: CDR1 DFQATT, CDR2 SNEGSKA (reference sequence). As DNA, the CDR3 is TGCAGTGCTAGGGACGAGAGCACTGAAGCTTTCTTT. This gives the protein CSARDESTEAFF.

In its sample, this clonotype was seen a few times. The gene calls are TRBV6-1 and TRBJ2-3; 13 bases match TRBD2. V shed 6 bases, J shed 5 bases, and the junction held 8 bases outside the gene matches. The CDR3 covers 16 residues. The germline CDR1 and CDR2 sequences are MNHNS and SASEGT. Written as DNA, the CDR3 is TGTGCCAGCAGGGAAACTAGCGGGGGGGCCTTAGATACGCAGTATTTT. Protein sequence: CASRETSGGALDTQYF.

The chain combines TRBV28 with TRBJ1-5, with 10 bases lining up with TRBD1. Trimming took 7 bases from V and 0 from J; bases not matched to a gene: 6. There are 16 residues in the CDR3. Germline V CDR1 and CDR2: MDHEN, SYDVKM. In DNA form, the CDR3 reads TGTGCCAGCACGGACAGGGGGGCGGGTAGCAATCAGCCCCAGCATTTT. Translation: CASTDRGAGSNQPQHF.

J is TRBJ2-7 and V is TRBV7-2; D is undetermined. With 5 bases removed from V and 3 bases from J, the gap between germline ends came to 8 bases. Germline lookup yields CDR1 SGHTA and CDR2 FQGNSA. The CDR3 length is 12 residues. CDR3: CASSPENYEQYF. CDR3 in DNA: TGTGCCAGCAGCCCCGAAAACTACGAGCAGTACTTC.

V gene TRBV20-1 combines with J gene TRBJ1-6; the D gene is possibly TRBD1 (6 bases). Trimming removed 6 bases from V and 6 bases from J, with 18 bases in between. CDR1 and CDR2 from the germline V gene are DFQATT and SNEGSKA (reference sequence). The CDR3 has 15 residues. CDR3 DNA sequence: TGCAGTGCCCGAACCCCAGGGGCGGGTAATTCACCCCTCCACTTT. This translates into CSARTPGAGNSPLHF.

The gene calls are TRBV2 and TRBJ2-1; no reliable D call. V lost 4 bases and J 9 bases, leaving 10 bases between the germline ends. Germline V gives CDR1 SNHLY, CDR2 FYNNEI. This CDR3 is built from 12 residues. This CDR3 is CASSAETGEQFF. The CDR3 DNA follows: TGTGCCAGCAGTGCTGAGACGGGTGAGCAGTTCTTC.

This clonotype was recorded at least ten times. A read error may produce the germline difference seen at one junction end. The chain employs TRBV5-1 and TRBJ2-7; 8 bases fit TRBD1. Germline V gives CDR1 SGHRS, CDR2 YFSETQ. CDR3 length: 14 residues. CDR3: CASSRGQASYEQYF. The CDR3 region has the DNA TGTGCCAGCAGCCGGGGACAGGCTTCCTACGAGCAGTACTTC.